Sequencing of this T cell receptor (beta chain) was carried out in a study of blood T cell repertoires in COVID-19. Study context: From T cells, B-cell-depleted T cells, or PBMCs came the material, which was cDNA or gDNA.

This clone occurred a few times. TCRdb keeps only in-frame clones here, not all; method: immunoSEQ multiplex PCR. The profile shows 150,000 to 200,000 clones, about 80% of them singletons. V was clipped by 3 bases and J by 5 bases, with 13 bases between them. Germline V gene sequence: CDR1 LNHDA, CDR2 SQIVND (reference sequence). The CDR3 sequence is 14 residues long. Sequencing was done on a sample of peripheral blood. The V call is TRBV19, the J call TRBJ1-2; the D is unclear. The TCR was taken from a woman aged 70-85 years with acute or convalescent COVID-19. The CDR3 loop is CASSMGVVGYGYTF. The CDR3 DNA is TGTGCCAGTAGTATGGGAGTCGTCGGGTATGGCTACACCTTC.